This is a list of T cell receptor beta chains from one sample in a study of regulatory T cells in long-lasting Graves disease. MiXCR was run by TCRdb on the multiplex PCR reads, yielding one entry per CDR3 protein. The sample has hundreds of thousands of distinct CDR3 sequences; roughly 17% are singletons. The data also belong to a second study, concerning T cells in Graves' hyperthyroidism and ophthalmopathy.

This specimen was peripheral blood mononuclear cells (PBMCs), taken at new diagnosis, from a patient treated with antithyroid drugs. The receptors derive from a man aged 35-49 years with Graves disease. Both conserved end residues are part of each CDR3. A D gene is named only where the DNA matches it firmly. Clone size, where shown, is once, few, many, or a class for clones that have expanded.

V gene,clone size,D gene,J gene,CDR3 DNA,CDR3 protein
TRBV4-1,many,TRBD2,TRBJ2-7,TGCGCCAGCAGCCAAGATCCGCGGCGGGCGGGGGGCGGCGAGCAGTACTTC,CASSQDPRRAGGGEQYF
TRBV19,NA,TRBD2,TRBJ2-1,TGTGCCAGTAGTATAGCTCGACTAGCGGGGGGTAATGAGCAGTTCTTC,CASSIARLAGGNEQFF
TRBV20-1,many,NA,TRBJ1-4,TGCAGTGCTAGTTGGTCGGGGGGATACTCTAATGAAAAACTGTTTTTT,CSASWSGGYSNEKLFF
TRBV7-2,NA,NA,TRBJ1-1,TGTGCCAGCAACTGGGTGGCGGCAGCGGACACTGAAGCTTTCTTT,CASNWVAAADTEAFF
TRBV20-1,many,TRBD1,TRBJ1-5,TGCAGTGCTAGAGCGACAGGGGGCGCGGGTCAGCCCCAGCATTTT,CSARATGGAGQPQHF
TRBV29-1,many,NA,TRBJ1-1,TGCAGCGTGGCCGGGGCTGCGAACACTGAAGCTTTCTTT,CSVAGAANTEAFF
TRBV30,few,NA,TRBJ1-2,TGTGCCTGGAGTACAGACAACTATGGCTACACCTTC,CAWSTDNYGYTF
TRBV28,many,NA,TRBJ1-6,TGTGCCAGCAGACGAGCCGACCGGGCCTTTGTGCCCCTCCACTTT,CASRRADRAFVPLHF
TRBV20-1,NA,TRBD2,TRBJ2-2,TGCAGTGCTAGTATTAGGGGAGCGGGGGACGGCGGGGAGCTGTTTTTT,CSASIRGAGDGGELFF
TRBV10-3,few,TRBD2,TRBJ2-3,TGTGCCATCAGTGACTTGGCGGGGGGGAAGACAGATACGCAGTATTTT,CAISDLAGGKTDTQYF
TRBV7-8,many,NA,TRBJ2-1,TGTGCCAGCAGCCTGCGGGAAACCTACAATGAGCAGTTCTTC,CASSLRETYNEQFF
TRBV2,many,NA,TRBJ2-5,TGTGCCAGCAGTAGGGAGGCCAGAGGGGCAGAGACCCAGTACTTC,CASSREARGAETQYF
TRBV28,few,NA,TRBJ1-2,TGTGCCAGCAGTTTGGAAAGGGTTGTACATGGCTACACCTTC,CASSLERVVHGYTF
TRBV18,few,NA,TRBJ2-2,TGTGCCAGCTCACCACCCGCAGGGGCTCTTACGAACACCGGGGAGCTGTTTTTT,CASSPPAGALTNTGELFF
TRBV5-1,many,NA,TRBJ2-2,TGCGCCAGCAGCTTGGACCGGGGGGCCTCCGGGGAGCTGTTTTTT,CASSLDRGASGELFF
TRBV6-5,once,TRBD1,TRBJ2-1,TGTGCCAGCAGGCTGAGCCTCGGGACAGGGAGCTACAATGAGCAGTTCTTC,CASRLSLGTGSYNEQFF
TRBV11-2,many,TRBD1,TRBJ2-2,TGTGCCAGCATAGGCGGGACAGGGAACACCGGGGAGCTGTTTTTT,CASIGGTGNTGELFF
TRBV19,NA,TRBD1,TRBJ2-2,TGTGCCAGTAAGGACAGGAGCTACACCGGGGAGCTGTTTTTT,CASKDRSYTGELFF
TRBV6-1,many,NA,TRBJ2-7,TGTGCCAGCAGTCCAGCCCCGGGTGTGTTGTCCTACGAGCAGTACTTC,CASSPAPGVLSYEQYF
TRBV5-5,NA,NA,TRBJ1-5,TGTGCCAGCAGCAGCACAGGTGTTGAGCCCCAGCATTTT,CASSSTGVEPQHF